Below, 9 T cell receptor beta chains from the same sample are listed, as sequenced in a study of cytomegalovirus exposure and HLA in healthy donors. PCR used 60 Vbeta primers and 13 Jbeta primers. TCRdb's copy holds only in-frame clones and misses some; the assay was immunoSEQ multiplex PCR. The sample carries about 160,000 clones, about four fifths recorded once. Sequencing was done on a sample of PBMCs. The receptors originated from a woman aged 25 to 39 in good health and CMV-seropositive.

This rearrangement joins TRBV11-2 to TRBJ2-7; maybe TRBD2 (6 bases). The end of the DNA aligns better with TRBJ2-5, so the J call may be wrong. CDR1 and CDR2 from the germline V gene are SGHAT and FQNNGV. This CDR3 is 13 amino acids long. CDR3 sequence: CASRWDFQETQYF. Here the CDR3 DNA reads TGTGCCAGCAGATGGGACTTTCAAGAGACCCAGTACTTC.

In this sample, this clone turned up a few times. The rearrangement joins TRBV18 to TRBJ2-6, with unresolved D. The CDR3 has 15 residues. Deletions cut 3 bases from V and 0 bases from J, with 6 bases between. Germline CDR1 and CDR2: KGHSH and LQKENI. Written as DNA, the CDR3 is TGTGCCAGCTCACCCGGGTACTCTGGGGCCAACGTCCTGACTTTC. Protein sequence: CASSPGYSGANVLTF.

V is TRBV5-8 and J is TRBJ2-3, with D maybe TRBD2 (6 bases). The CDR3 runs 14 residues. Trimming left V 5 bases short and J 6 bases short, with 16 bases between. CDR1 is SGHTS and CDR2 is YDEGEE in the germline V gene. CDR3 protein: CASRLGGYADTQYF. CDR3 bases: TGTGCCAGCAGACTTGGGGGGTATGCGGATACGCAGTATTTT.

The chain employs TRBV6-1 and TRBJ1-4; TRBD1 is a possible D gene (6 bases). Trimming shortened V by 5 bases and J by 0 bases, and 7 bases separated the two germline ends. The CDR3 runs to 14 residues. Per the germline V gene, CDR1 is MNHNS and CDR2 is SASEGT. The CDR3 loop is CASSQGSTNEKLFF. The CDR3 DNA is TGTGCCAGCAGTCAGGGGTCAACTAATGAAAAACTGTTTTTT.

The chain links TRBV18 to TRBJ1-1; D is unresolved. The length of the CDR3 is 14 residues. V lost 1 base, J lost 4 bases, and 10 bases lay in between. Germline lookup yields CDR1 KGHSH and CDR2 LQKENI. Here the CDR3 reads CASSPRRVGTEAFF. As DNA, the CDR3 is TGTGCCAGCTCACCACGGAGGGTTGGCACTGAAGCTTTCTTT.

Written as DNA, the CDR3 is TGTGCCAGCAGCGTGTCCCTATACGAGCAGTACTTC. This sequence encodes CASSVSLYEQYF. The chain is built from TRBV5-5 and TRBJ2-7, with D uncertain. CDR1 is SGHKS and CDR2 is YYEKEE in the germline V gene (reference sequence). This CDR3 spans 12 amino acids. V lost 4 bases, J lost 4 bases, and 9 bases lay in between.

The chain uses TRBV5-1 and TRBJ2-6; a weak D match, TRBD2 (6 bases). V dropped 4 bases and J dropped 9 bases, with 11 bases sitting between them. The germline CDR1 and CDR2 sequences are SGHRS and YFSETQ. The CDR3 totals 13 residues. The CDR3 is CASSPGTGNVLTF. The CDR3 region has the DNA TGCGCCAGCAGCCCGGGGACTGGCAACGTCCTGACTTTC.

The chain employs TRBV6-5 and TRBJ1-2; TRBD1 is a possible D gene (5 bases). Germline lookup yields CDR1 MNHEY and CDR2 SVGAGI. This CDR3 region has 14 residues. The V end was cut by 0 bases, the J end by 8 bases, with 13 bases between. The CDR3 reads CASSYSEGLGGYTF. The CDR3, as DNA: TGTGCCAGCAGTTACTCGGAGGGGTTGGGGGGCTACACCTTC.

V gene TRBV2 combines with J gene TRBJ2-4; 9 nucleotides align to TRBD1. Trimming cost V 6 bases and J 1 base; bases outside gene matches: 10. Per germline, CDR1 SNHLY and CDR2 FYNNEI. The CDR3 has 17 residues. The CDR3 loop reads CASRETTGGKAKNIQYF. The CDR3 DNA reads TGTGCCAGCAGGGAAACAACAGGGGGCAAGGCCAAAAACATTCAGTACTTC. The full variable domain, rest sourced from reference TRBV2 and TRBJ2-4, is EPEVTQTPSHQVTQMGQEVILRCVPISNHLYFYWYRQILGQKVEFLVSFYNNEISEKSEIFDDQFSVERPDGSNFTLKIRSTKLEDSAMYFCASRETTGGKAKNIQYFGAGTRLSVL.